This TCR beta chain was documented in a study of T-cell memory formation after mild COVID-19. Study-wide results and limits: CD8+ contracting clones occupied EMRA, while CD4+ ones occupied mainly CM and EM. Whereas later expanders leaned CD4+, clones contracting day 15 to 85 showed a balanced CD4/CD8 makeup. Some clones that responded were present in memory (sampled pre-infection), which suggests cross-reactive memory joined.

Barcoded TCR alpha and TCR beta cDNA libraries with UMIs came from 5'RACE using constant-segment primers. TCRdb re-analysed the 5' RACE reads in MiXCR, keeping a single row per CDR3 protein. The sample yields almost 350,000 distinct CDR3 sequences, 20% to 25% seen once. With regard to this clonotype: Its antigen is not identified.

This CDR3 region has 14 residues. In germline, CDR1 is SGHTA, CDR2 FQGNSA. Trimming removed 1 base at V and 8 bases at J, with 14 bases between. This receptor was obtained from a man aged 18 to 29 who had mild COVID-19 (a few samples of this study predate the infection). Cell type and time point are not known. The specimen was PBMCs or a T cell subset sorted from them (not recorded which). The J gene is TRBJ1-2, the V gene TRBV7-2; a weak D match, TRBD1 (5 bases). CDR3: CASSLGTFYEGYTF. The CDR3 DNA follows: TGTGCCAGCAGCTTAGGGACATTCTATGAAGGCTACACCTTC.